The T cell receptor (beta chain) under discussion was sequenced for a study of beta chain features in type 1 diabetes. As to this clone: Its antigen is not identified.

CD4+ naive, central memory, regulatory and stem cell-like memory cells were sorted via CD45RO/CCR7/CD25/CD127/CD95/CD27. General study results and limits: Comparison showed that naive, central memory and Treg TCRB repertoires appeared more similar among patients than among healthy donors. Moderately but significantly shorter TCRB CDR3s were found in Type 1 diabetes patients in all four CD4+ subsets.

cDNA synthesis used the whole RNA isolate, giving expressed TCRB sequences. Here immunoSEQ multiplex PCR was the method, and the copy in TCRdb shows in-frame clones only, minus some. Counted here are 130,000 to 150,000 clones, about 10% occurring once; the ten biggest clones make up 1.3%. Germline CDR1 and CDR2: SGDLS and YYNGEE. V lost 2 bases and J 0 bases, leaving 12 bases between the germline ends. CDR3 size: 16 residues. The TCR was taken from a young man in good health. Sequenced sample: naive CD4+ T cells from blood. The chain joins TRBV9 to TRBJ1-3; maybe TRBD1 (6 bases). The CDR3 bases are TGTGCCAGCAGCGTGGCAGGACAGAGCTCTGGAAACACCATATATTTT. It yields the protein CASSVAGQSSGNTIYF.